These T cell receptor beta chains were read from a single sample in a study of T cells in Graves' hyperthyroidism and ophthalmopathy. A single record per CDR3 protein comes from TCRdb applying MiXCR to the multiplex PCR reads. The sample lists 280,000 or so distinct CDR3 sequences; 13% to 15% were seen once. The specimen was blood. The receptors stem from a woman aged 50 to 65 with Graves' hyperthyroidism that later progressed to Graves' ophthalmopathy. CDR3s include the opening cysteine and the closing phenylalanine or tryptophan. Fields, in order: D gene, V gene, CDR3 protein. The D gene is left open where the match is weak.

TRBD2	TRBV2	CASSYSSLAGAHEQYF
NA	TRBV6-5	CASSYERGGTDTQYF
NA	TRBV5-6	CASSYALPLAPSQETQYF
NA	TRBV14	CASSQTRATEAFF
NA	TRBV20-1	CSGGTFYEQYF
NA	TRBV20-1	CSELSPGDGETQYF
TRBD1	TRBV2	CASSLFPGQGRGYTF
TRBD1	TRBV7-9	CASRPRPGQGEQYF
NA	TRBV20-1	CSARSWASTDTQYF
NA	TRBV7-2	CASSYKLTYEQYF
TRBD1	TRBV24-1	CATSEAGQGIYGYTF
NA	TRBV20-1	CSAPPSRAANYGYTF
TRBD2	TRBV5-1	CASGGLAANNEQFF
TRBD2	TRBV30	CAWSVLSGPYNEQFF
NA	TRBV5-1	CASRGNQETQYF
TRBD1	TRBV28	CASSLPGTGWETQYF
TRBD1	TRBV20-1	CSTGAQNSPLHF
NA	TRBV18	CASSPGQNYGYTF
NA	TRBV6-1	CASSEKSSYNSPLHF